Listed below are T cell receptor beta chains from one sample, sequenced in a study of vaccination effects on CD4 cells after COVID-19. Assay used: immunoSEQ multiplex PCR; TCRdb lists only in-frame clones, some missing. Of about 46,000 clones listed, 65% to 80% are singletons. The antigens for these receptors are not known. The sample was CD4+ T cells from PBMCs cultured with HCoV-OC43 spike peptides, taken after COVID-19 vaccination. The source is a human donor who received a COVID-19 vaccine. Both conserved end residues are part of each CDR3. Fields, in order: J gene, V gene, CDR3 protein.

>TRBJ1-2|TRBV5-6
CASSLGGSDSF
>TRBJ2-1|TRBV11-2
CASSSRDHVAREQFF
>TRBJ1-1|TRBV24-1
CATSDLPGTEFEAFF
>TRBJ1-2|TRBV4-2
CASSQGQGGYGYTF
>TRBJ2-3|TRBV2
CASPRGAISTDTQYF
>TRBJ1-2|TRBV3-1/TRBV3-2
CASSQVNYGYTF
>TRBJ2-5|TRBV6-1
CASSEMAGGLYQETQYF
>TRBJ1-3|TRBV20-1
CSLLRQDTIYF
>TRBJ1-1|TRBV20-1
CSARGGRIDFF
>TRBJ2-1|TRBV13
CASSLIPLTGSVNVNEQFF